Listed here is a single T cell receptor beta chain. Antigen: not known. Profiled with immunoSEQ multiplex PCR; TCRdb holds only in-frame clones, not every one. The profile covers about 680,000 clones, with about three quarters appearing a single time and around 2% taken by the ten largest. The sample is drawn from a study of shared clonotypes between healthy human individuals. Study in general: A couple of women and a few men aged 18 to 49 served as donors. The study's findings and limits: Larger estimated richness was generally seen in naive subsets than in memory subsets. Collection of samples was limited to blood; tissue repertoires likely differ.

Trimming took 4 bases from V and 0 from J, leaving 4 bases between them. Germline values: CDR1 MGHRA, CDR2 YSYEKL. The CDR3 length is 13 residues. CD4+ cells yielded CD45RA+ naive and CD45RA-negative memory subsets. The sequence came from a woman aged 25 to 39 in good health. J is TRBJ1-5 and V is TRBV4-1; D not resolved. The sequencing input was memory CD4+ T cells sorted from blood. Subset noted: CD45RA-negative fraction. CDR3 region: CASSRNSNQPQHF. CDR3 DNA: TGCGCCAGCAGCCGCAATAGCAATCAGCCCCAGCATTTT.